Below are 20 T cell receptor beta chains sequenced from a single sample in a study of CD8 T cells in ankylosing spondylitis. TCRdb passed the 5' RACE reads through MiXCR, listing each CDR3 protein once. The sample has 35,000 to 40,000 distinct CDR3 sequences, about 15% seen once. The source material was blood. All receptors derive from a male donor with ankylosing spondylitis or in good health (not recorded which).

The table lists this clonotype with a few counts. The chain carries TRBV19 and TRBJ2-6; D remains ambiguous. CDR1 is LNHDA, CDR2 SQIVND, per germline (reference sequence). The CDR3 is 14 residues long. V lost 7 bases, J lost 2 bases, and 9 bases lay in between. In DNA form, the CDR3 reads TGTGCCAGTACCCCGCGTGCTGGGGCCAACGTCCTGACTTTC. It translates to CASTPRAGANVLTF.

The chain links TRBV4-3 to TRBJ2-3; a possible D gene is TRBD2 (5 bases). Trimming left V 0 bases short and J 2 bases short, with 12 bases between. The CDR3 totals 16 residues. CDR1 is LGHNA, CDR2 YSLEER, per germline. The CDR3 region has the DNA TGCGCCAGCAGCCAAGATTCGGGGTCCCCCACAGATACGCAGTATTTT. Translation gives CASSQDSGSPTDTQYF.

There are a few counts of this clonotype. The chain combines TRBV4-2 with TRBJ2-3; a possible D gene is TRBD2 (6 bases). Germline assignment: CDR1 LGHNA and CDR2 YNFKEQ. V was pared by 0 bases and J by 5 bases, with 15 bases between. The CDR3 consists of 16 residues. CDR3 loop: CASSQDRPSAEDTQYF. The CDR3 DNA sequence: TGTGCCAGCAGCCAAGATAGGCCTAGCGCGGAAGATACGCAGTATTTT.

In this sample, this clonotype turned up a few times. This CDR3 is CASSFGDRLTGELFF. CDR3 DNA: TGTGCCAGCAGTTTCGGGGATAGACTCACCGGGGAGCTGTTTTTT. The chain couples TRBV12-3 or TRBV12-4 to TRBJ2-2, with D possibly matching TRBD2 (5 bases). CDR3 length: 15 amino acids. The V gene lost 3 bases and the J gene lost 4 bases, with 12 bases spanning the gap.

This clonotype turned up a few times. The chain joins TRBV6-4 to TRBJ1-1; 9 nucleotides agree with TRBD1. Looked up from germline, CDR1 is MRHNA and CDR2 is SNTAGT. V gave up 3 bases and J gave up 9 bases; unmatched junction bases: 5. The CDR3 has 13 residues. The CDR3 region has the DNA TGTGCCAGCAGTGAAACGGACAGGGGAAAAGCTTTCTTT. This gives the protein CASSETDRGKAFF.

This clonotype showed up just a few times. The chain links TRBV12-3 or TRBV12-4 to TRBJ2-3; tentatively, D is TRBD2 (5 bases). V lost 1 base to trimming and J lost 2 bases, with 10 bases between them. This CDR3 is 15 amino acids long. This CDR3 is CASSLEGDNTDTQYF. The CDR3, as DNA: TGTGCCAGCAGTTTAGAGGGAGACAACACAGATACGCAGTATTTT.

This clonotype was observed a few times. The chain links TRBV3-1 to TRBJ2-5, with D perhaps TRBD2 (5 bases). The CDR3 sequence is 15 residues long. Deletions cut 4 bases from V and 1 base from J, with 13 bases between. CDR1 and CDR2 from the germline V gene are LGHDT and YNNKEL (reference sequence). Here the CDR3 reads CASSRDYGFQETQYF. DNA of the CDR3: TGTGCCAGCAGCCGAGACTACGGGTTCCAAGAGACCCAGTACTTC.

The V and J genes are TRBV28 and TRBJ1-5; D perhaps matches TRBD1 (6 bases). Trimming left V 6 bases short and J 5 bases short, with 14 bases between. The CDR3 is made up of 14 amino acids. Germline CDR1 reads MDHEN; CDR2 reads SYDVKM. The CDR3 DNA reads as TGTGCCAGCAGCCCAATGGACAGATATCAGCCCCAGCATTTT. Amino acids: CASSPMDRYQPQHF.

This clonotype was seen more than once but under ten times. This chain connects TRBV5-1 to TRBJ2-1, with 9 bases aligning to TRBD1. V trimming: 4 bases; J trimming: 4 bases; junction bases outside the gene matches: 3. Germline lookup yields CDR1 SGHRS and CDR2 YFSETQ. The CDR3 consists of 14 residues. CDR3 nucleotides: TGCGCCAGCAGCCGGGGACAGGGTTACAATGAGCAGTTCTTC. Translating gives CASSRGQGYNEQFF. The full variable domain, rest sourced from reference TRBV5-1 and TRBJ2-1, is KAGVTQTPRYLIKTRGQQVTLSCSPISGHRSVSWYQQTPGQGLQFLFEYFSETQRNKGNFPGRFSGRQFSNSRSEMNVSTLELGDSALYLCASSRGQGYNEQFFGPGTRLTVL.

The V gene is TRBV12-3 or TRBV12-4, the J gene TRBJ2-1; 9 bases fit TRBD2. The V gene end was trimmed by 5 bases and the J gene end by 4 bases; junction bases not matched to a gene: 6. This CDR3 is built from 15 residues. The CDR3, as DNA: TGTGCCAGCAGTACCACTGGACTAGCGTACAATGAGCAGTTCTTC. It yields the protein CASSTTGLAYNEQFF.

In its sample, this clonotype was seen a few times. The rearrangement joins TRBV4-1 to TRBJ2-7, with no clear D. This CDR3 is built from 15 residues. Germline-derived CDR1 and CDR2 are MGHRA and YSYEKL. V was pared by 1 base and J by 5 bases, with 15 bases between. CDR3 nucleotides: TGCGCCAGCAGCCAAGTATGGCAGGACGGCGACGAGCAGTACTTC. Protein product: CASSQVWQDGDEQYF.

This clonotype showed up just a few times. Sequence at one end of the junction differs from germline and may be a read error. The CDR3: CSARDGQGYSEQFF. Here the CDR3 DNA reads TGCAGTGCTAGAGATGGACAGGGCTACAGTGAGCAGTTCTTC. V and J are TRBV20-1 and TRBJ2-1; 8 bases are shared with TRBD1. Germline CDR1 DFQATT, CDR2 SNEGSKA (reference sequence). CDR3 length: 14 amino acids.

This chain joins TRBV3-1 and TRBJ2-1; D may be TRBD2 (5 bases). Germline CDR1 and CDR2: LGHDT and YNNKEL (reference sequence). CDR3 length equals 16 residues. The ends were cut back, 2 bases at V and 1 base at J, with 12 bases in the middle. CDR3 sequence (DNA): TGTGCCAGCAGCCAATCCGGACTGGGATCCTACAATGAGCAGTTCTTC. Its protein is CASSQSGLGSYNEQFF.

The sample holds a few counts of this clonotype. V usage is TRBV12-3 or TRBV12-4 and J usage is TRBJ2-2; 8 bases are shared with TRBD1. The V segment lost 5 bases and the J segment 3 bases; nucleotides outside the gene matches: 2. The CDR3 has 14 amino acids. The CDR3 bases are TGTGCCAGCAGTCGGACAGGGTACACCGGGGAGCTGTTTTTT. It yields the protein CASSRTGYTGELFF.

This clonotype has a count of ten or more. The CDR3 sequence is CASSPVNSGANVLTF. The CDR3 coding sequence is TGCGCCAGCAGCCCGGTGAACTCTGGGGCCAACGTCCTGACTTTC. The chain uses TRBV5-1 and TRBJ2-6; no definite D call. Germline-derived CDR1 and CDR2 are SGHRS and YFSETQ. Trimming cost V 4 bases and J 0 bases, with 8 bases left between them. The length of the CDR3 is 15 residues.

The J gene is TRBJ2-2, the V gene TRBV29-1; 9 bases line up with TRBD1. Germline V gives CDR1 SQVTM, CDR2 ANQGSEA. This CDR3 region has 14 residues. DNA of the CDR3: TGCAACGCGTCGGGACAGGGCTTCACCGGGGAGCTGTTTTTT. Encoded protein: CNASGQGFTGELFF.

This clonotype came up a few times. The gene calls are TRBV7-3 and TRBJ2-5; the D is unclear. The germline V and J ends were trimmed by 1 base and 2 bases, with 5 bases remaining between them. CDR3 length: 13 amino acids. Germline lookup yields CDR1 SGHTA and CDR2 FQGTGA. CDR3 in amino acids: CASSLNLQETQYF. CDR3 DNA: TGTGCCAGCAGCTTAAATCTGCAAGAGACCCAGTACTTC.

The chain joins TRBV6-2 or TRBV6-3 to TRBJ1-1; 7 positions agree with TRBD1. Germline loops: CDR1 MNHEY, CDR2 SVGEGT. The CDR3 consists of 15 residues. V was pared by 4 bases and J by 0 bases, with 5 bases of the junction left unmatched. CDR3 amino acids: CASSSLGQLNTEAFF. The DNA of the CDR3 is TGTGCCAGCAGTTCTCTGGGACAGTTGAACACTGAAGCTTTCTTT.

The chain is built from TRBV28 and TRBJ1-5; TRBD1 aligns across 7 bases. The CDR3 is 15 amino acids. The V gene's germline CDR1 is MDHEN and CDR2 SYDVKM. Trimming removed 7 bases from V and 2 bases from J; junction bases left unmatched: 8. In DNA form, the CDR3 reads TGTGCCAGCACCACCCTCACAGGGGGCAATCAGCCCCAGCATTTT. Translating gives CASTTLTGGNQPQHF.

The genes are TRBV5-1 and TRBJ2-7; 7 positions match TRBD1. The length of the CDR3 is 13 residues. Germline CDR1 SGHRS, CDR2 YFSETQ. The V gene end was trimmed by 2 bases and the J gene end by 6 bases; junction bases not matched to a gene: 5. CDR3 in DNA: TGCGCCAGCAGCTTTTGGACAGGTTCCGAGCAGTACGTC. Amino acid sequence: CASSFWTGSEQYV.